The 30 T cell receptor beta chains in this list originate from one sample, sequenced in a study of blood T cell repertoires in COVID-19. Clones were read by immunoSEQ multiplex PCR, and TCRdb kept only the in-frame ones, dropping some. The table lists 97,000 or so clones, more than 85% of them singletons. Specimen: peripheral blood. The receptors stem from a man aged 18 to 35 with acute or convalescent COVID-19.

The chain uses TRBV6-6 and TRBJ2-7; 8 positions agree with TRBD2. Trimming cost V 6 bases and J 7 bases; bases outside gene matches: 14. The CDR3 has 15 residues. Germline V lookup: CDR1 MNHNY, CDR2 SVGAGI (reference sequence). The CDR3 protein is CASRLPRGGPGEQYF. In nucleotides, the CDR3 is TGTGCCAGCAGACTACCCCGGGGGGGGCCGGGGGAGCAGTACTTC.

The gene calls are TRBV5-6 and TRBJ2-1; a weak D match, TRBD2 (6 bases). The germline V and J ends were trimmed by 4 bases and 0 bases, with 14 bases remaining between them. CDR1 SGHDT and CDR2 YYEEEE come from the germline V gene. CDR3 size: 16 residues. Here the CDR3 reads CASSPTRASSYNEQFF. The CDR3 DNA follows: TGTGCCAGCAGCCCGACTAGGGCTAGCTCCTACAATGAGCAGTTCTTC.

This rearrangement joins TRBV19 to TRBJ2-3; 11 bases are a match to TRBD1. V trimming: 4 bases; J trimming: 4 bases; junction bases outside the gene matches: 4. Germline V CDR1 and CDR2: LNHDA, SQIVND (reference sequence). This CDR3 spans 15 amino acids. The CDR3 spells CASSKGTGGPDTQYF. The CDR3 DNA reads as TGTGCCAGTAGTAAGGGGACAGGGGGTCCAGATACGCAGTATTTT.

This clone was seen a single time. V usage is TRBV25-1 and J usage is TRBJ1-2; D remains ambiguous. The CDR3 length is 14 residues. V gave up 3 bases and J gave up 3 bases, with 11 bases separating them. Germline V gives CDR1 MGHDK, CDR2 SYGVNS. The CDR3 loop reads CASSEPSGYYGYTF. The CDR3 DNA is TGTGCCAGCAGTGAGCCATCAGGCTACTATGGCTACACCTTC.

This chain uses TRBV2 with TRBJ1-1; 7 nucleotides line up with TRBD1. The CDR3 spans 14 residues. J gave up 4 bases and V 6 bases, and 8 bases lay outside the gene matches. The germline V gene encodes CDR1 SNHLY and CDR2 FYNNEI. CDR3 coding DNA: TGTGCCAGCAGACAGGGGAGAGAGGCCACTGAAGCTTTCTTT. Its protein is CASRQGREATEAFF.

The rearrangement uses TRBV19 and TRBJ1-1, with D hard to call. V was trimmed by 5 bases and J by 3 bases, leaving 16 bases between them. This CDR3 is 15 amino acids long. The germline V gene has CDR1 LNHDA and CDR2 SQIVND (reference sequence). The CDR3 DNA follows: TGTGCCAGTAGTTCCGGGTCCTTCGGGGACACTGAAGCTTTCTTT. Residues: CASSSGSFGDTEAFF. Full variable domain (outside the CDR3, taken from reference TRBV19 and TRBJ1-1): DGGITQSPKYLFRKEGQNVTLSCEQNLNHDAMYWYRQDPGQGLRLIYYSQIVNDFQKGDIAEGYSVSREKKESFPLTVTSAQKNPTAFYLCASSSGSFGDTEAFFGQGTRLTVV.

V is TRBV9 and J is TRBJ2-7, with 11 bases fitting TRBD2. This CDR3 has 16 amino acids. V shed 2 bases and J 1 base; nucleotides not matched to a gene: 5. CDR1 SGDLS and CDR2 YYNGEE come from the germline V gene. The CDR3 DNA sequence: TGTGCCAGCAGCGTGCTGACTAGCGGGGTATCCTACGAGCAGTACTTC. It yields the protein CASSVLTSGVSYEQYF.

The count of this clone is one. Distinct nucleotide sequences in the sample also encode this CDR3. This chain joins TRBV7-2 and TRBJ2-3, with D perhaps TRBD2 (5 bases). Germline V gene lookup returns CDR1 SGHTA and CDR2 FQGNSA. The germline V and J ends were trimmed by 5 bases and 0 bases, with 9 bases remaining between them. The CDR3 has 14 amino acids. The DNA of the CDR3 is TGTGCCAGCAGCCCCGGACTTAGCACAGATACGCAGTATTTT. Its protein is CASSPGLSTDTQYF.

The V gene is TRBV7-2, the J gene TRBJ1-1; TRBD1 is a possible D gene (6 bases). Germline V gene data show CDR1 as SGHTA and CDR2 as FQGNSA. This CDR3 contains 16 residues. Trimming left V 1 base short and J 3 bases short, with 15 bases between. As DNA, the CDR3 is TGTGCCAGCAGCTTAGAGCAGGGGCGATTGGACACTGAAGCTTTCTTT. Its translation is CASSLEQGRLDTEAFF. Full variable domain (missing parts from reference TRBV7-2 and TRBJ1-1): GAGVSQSPSNKVTEKGKDVELRCDPISGHTALYWYRQSLGQGLEFLIYFQGNSAPDKSGLPSDRFSAERTGGSVSTLTIQRTQQEDSAVYLCASSLEQGRLDTEAFFGQGTRLTVV.

This chain joins TRBV10-3 and TRBJ1-1, with D hard to call. The V gene lost 8 bases and the J gene lost 5 bases, with 21 bases spanning the gap. Germline loops: CDR1 ENHRY, CDR2 SYGVKD. CDR3 length equals 15 residues. In DNA, the CDR3 is TGTGCCATCGCCAGCGCGGGTTTAGTGGAGACTGAAGCTTTCTTT. Residues: CAIASAGLVETEAFF.

The chain combines TRBV5-1 with TRBJ1-5, with D possibly being TRBD1 (6 bases). V was shortened by 4 bases and J by 3 bases, with 17 bases between the two germline ends. CDR1 and CDR2 (germline): SGHRS, YFSETQ. CDR3 length: 16 amino acids. In DNA, the CDR3 is TGCGCCAGCAGCCCGACCTTCGACAGGTTCAATCAGCCCCAGCATTTT. It encodes CASSPTFDRFNQPQHF.

A remark on this clone: The same CDR3 can be traced to other DNA sequences in this sample. The chain uses TRBV6-6 and TRBJ2-2, with TRBD1 identical over 10 bases. V lost 6 bases to trimming and J lost 8 bases; unmatched junction nucleotides: 12. This CDR3 has 16 residues. The V gene's germline CDR1 is MNHNY and CDR2 SVGAGI (reference sequence). The CDR3 reads CASSQGGDRGVGELFF. The CDR3, as DNA: TGTGCCAGCAGCCAGGGGGGGGACAGGGGTGTTGGGGAGCTGTTTTTT.

This sequence joins TRBV6-5 and TRBJ1-1; D is perhaps TRBD1 (5 bases). In germline, CDR1 is MNHEY, CDR2 SVGAGI. The CDR3 totals 14 residues. Trimming pared 7 bases from V and 3 bases from J, leaving 15 bases between. This CDR3 reads CASTRTRIDTEAFF. In nucleotides, the CDR3 is TGTGCCAGCACCAGGACAAGGATAGACACTGAAGCTTTCTTT.

The gene calls are TRBV27 and TRBJ1-5; a possible D gene is TRBD1 (6 bases). The CDR3 is 16 residues long. Germline CDR1 reads MNHEY; CDR2 reads SMNVEV (reference sequence). The V and J ends lost 3 bases and 1 base respectively, with 13 bases between them. Here the CDR3 reads CASSLGAGQSNQPQHF. The DNA of the CDR3 is TGTGCCAGCAGTTTGGGGGCGGGCCAGAGCAATCAGCCCCAGCATTTT.

This chain links TRBV19 with TRBJ2-1; the match to TRBD2 covers 14 bases. Germline V CDR1 and CDR2: LNHDA, SQIVND (reference sequence). The CDR3 consists of 15 residues. V lost 2 bases to trimming and J lost 7 bases; unmatched junction nucleotides: 1. The CDR3 region has the DNA TGTGCCAGTAGTATAAGACTAGCGGGAGGGAATGAGCAGTTCTTC. Translated: CASSIRLAGGNEQFF.

The chain joins TRBV7-2 to TRBJ1-1, with D possibly TRBD1 on 6 matching bases. Trimming removed 6 bases at V and 0 bases at J, with 20 bases between. Germline V lookup: CDR1 SGHTA, CDR2 FQGNSA. This CDR3 region has 17 residues. CDR3: CASSYTGSSNMNTEAFF. The CDR3 DNA follows: TGTGCCAGCAGTTATACAGGGAGCTCTAATATGAACACTGAAGCTTTCTTT.

The chain joins TRBV5-8 to TRBJ1-2; D possibly corresponds to TRBD1 (6 bases). CDR3 length: 13 amino acids. CDR1 SGHTS and CDR2 YDEGEE come from the germline V gene. V lost 6 bases and J 4 bases, leaving 13 bases between the germline ends. The CDR3 DNA reads as TGTGCCAGCACCCCCGGGACAATCTATGGCTACACCTTC. Amino acids: CASTPGTIYGYTF.

The chain uses TRBV7-6 and TRBJ2-1, with 12 bases matching TRBD2. The CDR3 is 15 amino acids. Trimming cost V 5 bases and J 7 bases; bases outside gene matches: 6. The germline V gene has CDR1 SGHVS and CDR2 FNYEAQ. The CDR3 loop reads CASSRLAGVGNEQFF. The CDR3 DNA follows: TGTGCCAGCAGCCGACTAGCGGGAGTGGGGAATGAGCAGTTCTTC.

The chain couples TRBV7-9 to TRBJ1-2; 7 bases are shared with TRBD1. The V segment lost 5 bases and the J segment 3 bases; nucleotides outside the gene matches: 3. The CDR3 totals 13 residues. Per germline, CDR1 SEHNR and CDR2 FQNEAQ (reference sequence). CDR3 in DNA: TGTGCCAGCAGCCCTGGGACAGACTATGGCTACACCTTC. Amino acids: CASSPGTDYGYTF. The variable domain in full, with the rest retrieved from reference TRBV7-9 and TRBJ1-2, is DTGVSQNPRHKITKRGQNVTFRCDPISEHNRLYWYRQTLGQGPEFLTYFQNEAQLEKSRLLSDRFSAERPKGSFSTLEIQRTEQGDSAMYLCASSPGTDYGYTFGSGTRLTVV.

J is TRBJ2-7 and V is TRBV6-5; D may be TRBD1 (5 bases). V lost 8 bases and J lost 0, with 14 bases in between. Germline CDR1 MNHEY, CDR2 SVGAGI. CDR3 length equals 14 residues. CDR3 coding DNA: TGTGCCAGCTCATTGTACAGGACCTCCTACGAGCAGTACTTC. It codes for CASSLYRTSYEQYF.

V is TRBV28 and J is TRBJ1-3; TRBD1 might be the D (5 bases). Germline loops: CDR1 MDHEN, CDR2 SYDVKM. The CDR3 runs to 14 residues. With 6 bases removed from V and 0 bases from J, the gap between germline ends came to 9 bases. The CDR3: CASSSGTSGNTIYF. In DNA form, the CDR3 reads TGTGCCAGCAGCAGCGGGACCTCTGGAAACACCATATATTTT.

V is TRBV11-3 and J is TRBJ2-5; D is perhaps TRBD2 (5 bases). V gave up 2 bases and J gave up 3 bases, with 7 bases separating them. CDR3 length: 13 residues. The germline V gene has CDR1 SGHNT and CDR2 YENEEA. The CDR3 sequence: CASSLRREETQYF. DNA of the CDR3: TGTGCCAGCAGCTTAAGGCGGGAAGAGACCCAGTACTTC.

The J gene is TRBJ1-1, the V gene TRBV19; tentative D call: TRBD1 (6 bases). There are 13 residues in the CDR3. Trimming cost V 6 bases and J 6 bases, with 14 bases left between them. From germline, CDR1 is LNHDA and CDR2 SQIVND (reference sequence). CDR3 nucleotides: TGTGCCAGTAGCGATCAGGGGTGGTCTGAAGCTTTCTTT. Translating it yields CASSDQGWSEAFF.

The chain employs TRBV12-3 or TRBV12-4 and TRBJ1-4; D possibly corresponds to TRBD1 (6 bases). The ends were cut back, 10 bases at V and 5 bases at J, with 14 bases in the middle. This CDR3 region has 13 residues. The CDR3 protein is CATRRDTNEKLFF. As DNA, the CDR3 is TGTGCCACCCGCCGGGACACAAATGAAAAACTGTTTTTT.

The rearrangement links TRBV14 to TRBJ1-1; 8 nucleotides line up with TRBD1. Germline V gene lookup returns CDR1 SGHDN and CDR2 FVKESK. The CDR3 runs 14 residues. After removal of 7 bases from V and 5 bases from J, the junction contained 9 bases not matched to a gene. The CDR3 DNA is TGTGCCAGCACCCTTGTCAGGGGGCAGACTGAAGCTTTCTTT. It codes for CASTLVRGQTEAFF.

This rearrangement joins TRBV18 to TRBJ2-5; 12 bases align to TRBD2. Germline CDR1 is KGHSH and CDR2 is LQKENI. V was pared by 1 base and J by 5 bases, with 5 bases of the junction left unmatched. The CDR3 has 16 residues. In DNA form, the CDR3 reads TGTGCCAGCTCACCACTGCCTAGCGGGGGGGACGAGACCCAGTACTTC. Its protein product is CASSPLPSGGDETQYF. Using reference TRBV18 and TRBJ2-5 for the parts outside the CDR3, the full variable domain is NAGVMQNPRHLVRRRGQEARLRCSPMKGHSHVYWYRQLPEEGLKFMVYLQKENIIDESGMPKERFSAEFPKEGPSILRIQQVVRGDSAAYFCASSPLPSGGDETQYFGPGTRLLVL.

Only one count was recorded for this clone. The chain uses TRBV6-5 and TRBJ2-7; D is unclear. This CDR3 has 11 amino acids. Trimming cost V 5 bases and J 7 bases, with 9 bases left between them. Germline V gene lookup returns CDR1 MNHEY and CDR2 SVGAGI. DNA for the CDR3: TGTGCCAGCAGTACAGCTTGGGAGCAGTACTTC. This codes for CASSTAWEQYF.

This chain joins TRBV7-9 and TRBJ1-1, with a weak D call TRBD1 (6 bases). Germline CDR1 is SEHNR and CDR2 is FQNEAQ (reference sequence). Trimming took off 6 bases at V and 11 bases at J, with 19 bases between the two ends. The CDR3 sequence is 13 residues long. DNA for the CDR3: TGTGCCAGCAGGGTCCGCGGGGGGCGAGGCGCTTTCTTT. Encoded protein: CASRVRGGRGAFF.

This clone was detected once. This sequence joins TRBV7-9 and TRBJ2-1, with D perhaps matching TRBD2 (7 bases). Germline CDR1 is SEHNR and CDR2 is FQNEAQ (reference sequence). With 7 bases removed from V and 4 bases from J, the gap between germline ends came to 17 bases. The CDR3 is 15 residues long. In DNA, the CDR3 is TGTGCCAGCACCCTAGGGGGGGGTAGGTACAATGAGCAGTTCTTC. Its protein is CASTLGGGRYNEQFF. The variable domain in full, completed from reference TRBV7-9 and TRBJ2-1, reads DTGVSQNPRHKITKRGQNVTFRCDPISEHNRLYWYRQTLGQGPEFLTYFQNEAQLEKSRLLSDRFSAERPKGSFSTLEIQRTEQGDSAMYLCASTLGGGRYNEQFFGPGTRLTVL.

In DNA form, the CDR3 reads TGTGCCAGCAGCCCCTCCCCAGGAACTGGAAACACCATATATTTT. Translating gives CASSPSPGTGNTIYF. This rearrangement joins TRBV7-8 to TRBJ1-3; no reliable D call. V was cut by 5 bases and J by 2 bases, with 13 bases left in between. Germline lookup yields CDR1 SGHVS and CDR2 FQNEAQ. There are 15 residues in the CDR3. Complete variable domain (other parts from reference TRBV7-8 and TRBJ1-3): GAGVSQSPRYKVAKRGQDVALRCDPISGHVSLFWYQQALGQGPEFLTYFQNEAQLDKSGLPSDRFFAERPEGSVSTLKIQRTQQEDSAVYLCASSPSPGTGNTIYFGEGSWLTVV.